These 9 T cell receptor beta chains were sequenced from one sample in a study of T cells in Graves' hyperthyroidism and ophthalmopathy. RNA transcripts served as the template for amplifying TCR beta CDR3 regions. Using the HTBI primer set, a first-round RT-PCR was run on the TCR CDR3. TCRdb re-derived calls from the multiplex PCR reads in MiXCR, one entry per CDR3 protein. The sample includes 300,000 to 350,000 distinct CDR3 sequences, 15% to 20% seen only once; the top ten take 15% to 18%. Sequencing was performed on blood. Receptor source: a woman aged 40 to 50 with Graves' ophthalmopathy.

The CDR3 nucleotides read TGCGCCAGCAGCCAAGATCGGACAGTGCAGCAGTGGACCCAGTACTTC. As protein: CASSQDRTVQQWTQYF. The genes are TRBV4-3 and TRBJ2-5; possibly TRBD1 for D (6 bases). Trimming removed 0 bases at V and 7 bases at J, with 18 bases between. The CDR3 has 16 amino acids. CDR1 and CDR2 (germline): LGHNA, YSLEER.

This clonotype was counted many times. The chain joins TRBV19 to TRBJ1-5; D is ambiguous. V gave up 7 bases and J gave up 4 bases, with 11 bases separating them. The length of the CDR3 is 13 residues. Per the germline V gene, CDR1 is LNHDA and CDR2 is SQIVND (reference sequence). The chain's CDR3 is CASNRVLNQPQHF. The DNA for the CDR3 is TGTGCCAGTAACCGGGTTCTTAATCAGCCCCAGCATTTT.

This clonotype was picked up many times. This sequence joins TRBV5-1 and TRBJ2-7; TRBD1 agrees at 7 bases. The trim removed 4 bases at V and 1 base at J, leaving 2 bases unmatched. The CDR3 totals 13 residues. Germline assignment: CDR1 SGHRS and CDR2 YFSETQ. The CDR3 region has the DNA TGCGCCAGCAGCCCGGACAGGTCCTACGAGCAGTACTTC. Translated, it gives CASSPDRSYEQYF. The full variable domain, completed using reference TRBV5-1 and TRBJ2-7, is KAGVTQTPRYLIKTRGQQVTLSCSPISGHRSVSWYQQTPGQGLQFLFEYFSETQRNKGNFPGRFSGRQFSNSRSEMNVSTLELGDSALYLCASSPDRSYEQYFGPGTRLTVT.

At least ten counts were recorded for this clonotype. The chain is built from TRBV12-3 or TRBV12-4 and TRBJ2-1; D possibly matches TRBD1 or TRBD2 (5 bases each). This CDR3 region has 17 residues. The V gene lost 6 bases and the J gene lost 2 bases, with 20 bases spanning the gap. The CDR3 sequence is CASSLTGTYATYNEQFF. As DNA, the CDR3 is TGTGCCAGCAGCCTCACCGGGACGTACGCGACCTACAATGAGCAGTTCTTC.

This clonotype was counted many times. The chain recombines TRBV6-1 with TRBJ2-2, with 7 positions matching TRBD1. Looked up from germline, CDR1 is MNHNS and CDR2 is SASEGT. The CDR3 totals 15 residues. V dropped 1 base and J dropped 6; count of bases not matched to a gene: 5. CDR3 DNA: TGTGCCAGCAGTGAAGGGGACAGTCTTCCCGGGGAGCTGTTTTTT. Translation: CASSEGDSLPGELFF.

The CDR3 coding sequence is TGTGCCAGCAGTTACTCACAGGGGACCCAGTACTTC. Translation: CASSYSQGTQYF. The chain employs TRBV6-5 and TRBJ2-5, with D possibly being TRBD1 (6 bases). V was trimmed by 0 bases and J by 7 bases, leaving 6 bases between them. The germline V gene has CDR1 MNHEY and CDR2 SVGAGI. The CDR3 contains 12 residues.

Ten or more counts support this clonotype. CDR3 amino acids: CASSLEGDRAQETQYF. The CDR3 coding sequence is TGTGCCAGCAGCTTGGAAGGAGACAGGGCTCAAGAGACCCAGTACTTC. The chain joins TRBV5-6 to TRBJ2-5; 7 bases fit TRBD1. With V trimmed by 0 bases and J by 2 bases, 7 bases remained unmatched. Germline V gene lookup returns CDR1 SGHDT and CDR2 YYEEEE. There are 16 residues in the CDR3. Full variable domain (outside the CDR3, taken from reference TRBV5-6 and TRBJ2-5): DAGVTQSPTHLIKTRGQQVTLRCSPKSGHDTVSWYQQALGQGPQFIFQYYEEEERQRGNFPDRFSGHQFPNYSSELNVNALLLGDSALYLCASSLEGDRAQETQYFGPGTRLLVL.

This clonotype was observed a handful of times. The chain recombines TRBV5-1 with TRBJ2-2; D assignment may be TRBD1 or TRBD2 (5 bases each). The V and J ends lost 9 bases and 2 bases respectively, with 17 bases between them. This CDR3 spans 15 amino acids. Germline V gene lookup returns CDR1 SGHRS and CDR2 YFSETQ. The CDR3 reads CATHHGGSNTGELFF. For the CDR3, the DNA is TGCGCCACTCATCATGGGGGATCTAACACCGGGGAGCTGTTTTTT.

In its sample, this clonotype was seen many times. The CDR3: CASSGTRGSNQPQHF. For the CDR3, the DNA is TGTGCCAGCAGTGGGACCAGAGGGAGCAATCAGCCCCAGCATTTT. The chain combines TRBV6-2 or TRBV6-3 with TRBJ1-5, with D possibly TRBD1 on 5 matching bases. With 5 bases removed from V and 1 base from J, the gap between germline ends came to 12 bases. The CDR3 spans 15 residues. Per the germline V gene, CDR1 is MNHEY and CDR2 is SVGEGT.